The 4 T cell receptor beta chains listed next were all sequenced from one sample in a study of vaccination effects on CD4 cells after COVID-19. Antigens of these TCRs are unknown. Some clones are missing from TCRdb's copy, which holds only in-frame ones; the method was immunoSEQ multiplex PCR. The table records 57,000 or so clones, around 84% of them present only once. Researchers isolated CD4+ T cells once roughly nine days of culture had elapsed. All participants had two doses of either the BNT162b2 or mRNA-1273 vaccine. The input for sequencing was CD4+ T cells from PBMCs cultured without peptide, taken after COVID-19 vaccination. These receptors were taken from a human donor who received a COVID-19 vaccine.

The V gene is TRBV7-9, the J gene TRBJ1-3, with D maybe TRBD1 (6 bases). CDR3 length equals 14 residues. Trimming took 8 bases from V and 0 from J, leaving 11 bases between them. The V gene's germline CDR1 is SEHNR and CDR2 FQNEAQ (reference sequence). The CDR3 region has the DNA TGTGCCAGCGGAGCAGGGGTCTCTGGAAACACCATATATTTT. Its protein product is CASGAGVSGNTIYF.

V gene TRBV13 combines with J gene TRBJ2-1; 8 nucleotides line up with TRBD2. V lost 0 bases and J lost 7; bases outside the gene matches: 11. From germline, CDR1 is PRHDT and CDR2 FYEKMQ (reference sequence). The CDR3 has 17 residues. The CDR3: CASSLGPGLAVGNEQFF. CDR3 DNA: TGTGCCAGCAGCTTAGGCCCCGGACTAGCTGTGGGGAATGAGCAGTTCTTC. The entire variable domain, with the rest obtained from reference TRBV13 and TRBJ2-1, is as follows: AAGVIQSPRHLIKEKRETATLKCYPIPRHDTVYWYQQGPGQDPQFLISFYEKMQSDKGSIPDRFSAQQFSDYHSELNMSSLELGDSALYFCASSLGPGLAVGNEQFFGPGTRLTVL.

This chain joins TRBV12-3 or TRBV12-4 and TRBJ1-2; no reliable D call. The CDR3 has 13 amino acids. Trimming removed 4 bases at V and 6 bases at J, with 12 bases between. The CDR3 sequence: CASSSARPHGYTF. The CDR3 DNA reads TGTGCCAGCAGTTCAGCCCGGCCCCATGGCTACACCTTC.

The J gene is TRBJ2-2, the V gene TRBV19, with TRBD2 identical over 9 bases. Germline assignment: CDR1 LNHDA and CDR2 SQIVND (reference sequence). The CDR3 consists of 14 residues. V lost 11 bases to trimming and J lost 1 base; unmatched junction nucleotides: 5. CDR3 sequence (DNA): TGTGCCGGGAGACTAGCGGAGAACACCGGGGAGCTGTTTTTT. Its translation: CAGRLAENTGELFF.